Shown below are 20 T cell receptor beta chains from a single sample sequenced in a study of T cell responses to AZD1222 COVID-19 vaccine. Method: immunoSEQ multiplex PCR; TCRdb's copy keeps in-frame clones and lacks some. The table records fewer than 110,000 clones, over 70% of them present only once. Source: peripheral blood, taken on day 0 of AZD1222 vaccination. The origin of the receptors is an adult in good health.

The V gene is TRBV6-5, the J gene TRBJ1-5; TRBD1 might be the D (5 bases). Trimming pared 6 bases from V and 2 bases from J, leaving 14 bases between. The CDR3 sequence is 15 residues long. Germline V gene data show CDR1 as MNHEY and CDR2 as SVGAGI. The DNA for the CDR3 is TGTGCCAGCAGCTACGGGGGAGGAGGCAATCAGCCCCAGCATTTT. This gives the protein CASSYGGGGNQPQHF.

This clone came up once. The CDR3 protein is CASSQEQGLNSPLHF. CDR3 nucleotide sequence: TGCGCCAGCAGCCAAGAACAGGGGCTCAATTCACCCCTCCACTTT. The rearrangement joins TRBV4-3 to TRBJ1-6; 7 positions agree with TRBD1. The CDR3 extends over 15 amino acids. With 0 bases clipped from V and 7 bases from J, the junction kept 3 bases outside the gene matches. Per germline, CDR1 LGHNA and CDR2 YSLEER.

The chain joins TRBV19 to TRBJ1-2; 7 positions agree with TRBD1. The germline V gene encodes CDR1 LNHDA and CDR2 SQIVND (reference sequence). Losses at the gene ends were 4 bases for V and 6 bases for J; bases not matched to a gene: 5. This CDR3 region has 13 residues. The CDR3 here is CASSTWGTDGYTF. In nucleotides, the CDR3 is TGTGCCAGTAGTACCTGGGGGACAGATGGCTACACCTTC.

The chain couples TRBV28 to TRBJ2-5; D may be TRBD2 (6 bases). Trimming shortened V by 8 bases and J by 3 bases, and 13 bases separated the two germline ends. CDR3 length: 13 residues. CDR1 is MDHEN and CDR2 is SYDVKM in the germline V gene. The CDR3 DNA reads TGTGCCAGCCAAGGGACTCCAGAAGAGACCCAGTACTTC. Its translation: CASQGTPEETQYF.

The genes are TRBV25-1 and TRBJ2-3; weak D call: TRBD2 (6 bases). Trimming pared 2 bases from V and 9 bases from J, leaving 18 bases between. The CDR3 totals 15 residues. Germline-derived CDR1 and CDR2 are MGHDK and SYGVNS. CDR3 sequence (DNA): TGTGCCAGCAGTGAACCGGGACTCCTTGGGTGGACGCAGTATTTT. Protein sequence: CASSEPGLLGWTQYF. Full variable domain (rest looked up from reference TRBV25-1 and TRBJ2-3): EADIYQTPRYLVIGTGKKITLECSQTMGHDKMYWYQQDPGMELHLIHYSYGVNSTEKGDLSSESTVSRIRTEHFPLTLESARPSHTSQYLCASSEPGLLGWTQYFGPGTRLTVL.

The CDR3 sequence is CASNPGTEAFF. CDR3 coding DNA: TGTGCCAGCAATCCAGGGACTGAAGCTTTCTTT. The chain uses TRBV12-3 or TRBV12-4 and TRBJ1-1; TRBD1 is a possible D gene (5 bases). The V end was cut by 7 bases, the J end by 5 bases, with 8 bases between. The CDR3 is made up of 11 amino acids.

The CDR3 protein is CASSPRGTAQETQYF. CDR3 DNA: TGCGCCAGCAGCCCGAGGGGGACAGCCCAAGAGACCCAGTACTTC. The V call is TRBV5-1, the J call TRBJ2-5, with TRBD1 identical over 7 bases. CDR3 length equals 15 residues. V trimming: 4 bases; J trimming: 1 base; junction bases outside the gene matches: 7. Germline CDR1 SGHRS, CDR2 YFSETQ.

The chain combines TRBV27 with TRBJ1-1; D is possibly TRBD1 (6 bases). The V end lost 3 bases, the J end lost 4 bases, and 15 bases lay between the germline ends. Germline loops: CDR1 MNHEY, CDR2 SMNVEV (reference sequence). This CDR3 has 15 residues. CDR3 amino acids: CASSLEGRGVTEAFF. The CDR3 region has the DNA TGTGCCAGCAGTTTGGAGGGCAGGGGAGTCACTGAAGCTTTCTTT.

V gene TRBV6-5 combines with J gene TRBJ1-3; D is unresolved. V shed 8 bases and J shed 0 bases, with 14 bases lying between them. The germline V gene encodes CDR1 MNHEY and CDR2 SVGAGI. The CDR3 covers 15 residues. The CDR3 region is CASGIAGLSGNTIYF. CDR3 DNA: TGTGCCAGCGGAATAGCAGGCCTCTCTGGAAACACCATATATTTT.

The rearrangement uses TRBV20-1 and TRBJ1-1; D unclear. There are 11 residues in the CDR3. Per germline, CDR1 DFQATT and CDR2 SNEGSKA (reference sequence). V was shortened by 0 bases and J by 11 bases, with 10 bases between the two germline ends. This CDR3 is CSAREGYRAFF. DNA for the CDR3: TGCAGTGCTAGAGAGGGGTATCGTGCTTTCTTT.

This clone showed up just a few times. The chain is built from TRBV12-3 or TRBV12-4 and TRBJ2-1; D gene unclear. The V gene lost 4 bases and the J gene lost 5 bases, with 9 bases spanning the gap. The CDR3 spans 13 residues. In DNA form, the CDR3 reads TGTGCCAGCAGTTACAGACTGAACAATGAGCAGTTCTTC. Its protein is CASSYRLNNEQFF.

V usage is TRBV7-8 and J usage is TRBJ2-2; 10 nucleotides line up with TRBD2. The trim removed 2 bases at V and 4 bases at J, leaving 4 bases unmatched. CDR1 and CDR2 (germline): SGHVS, FQNEAQ. CDR3 length: 16 residues. Here the CDR3 DNA reads TGTGCCAGCAGCTTAAGCGGGGGGGCTAGCACCGGGGAGCTGTTTTTT. Protein sequence: CASSLSGGASTGELFF.

V usage is TRBV29-1 and J usage is TRBJ2-3; TRBD2 is a possible D gene (6 bases). The V end was cut by 4 bases, the J end by 4 bases, with 15 bases between. Germline V gene data show CDR1 as SQVTM and CDR2 as ANQGSEA. The CDR3 sequence is 14 residues long. CDR3 sequence reads: CSVGGRSSPDTQYF. The CDR3 DNA follows: TGCAGCGTTGGGGGGAGGTCGTCACCAGATACGCAGTATTTT.

The chain is built from TRBV3-1 (or the pseudogene TRBV3-2) and TRBJ2-3; possible D gene TRBD2, 7 bases. The V end was cut by 6 bases, the J end by 1 base, with 14 bases between. The germline V gene has CDR1 LGHDT and CDR2 YNNKEL (reference sequence). The CDR3 has 15 amino acids. For the CDR3, the DNA is TGTGCCAGCAGGGGCCTGGGGGGGCGCACAGATACGCAGTATTTT. It specifies CASRGLGGRTDTQYF.

The genes are TRBV19 and TRBJ2-7; weak D call: TRBD1 (7 bases). Germline V lookup: CDR1 LNHDA, CDR2 SQIVND (reference sequence). The CDR3 loop spans 15 amino acids. V shed 5 bases and J shed 0 bases, with 14 bases lying between them. The CDR3 loop is CASSDPGGSSYEQYF. CDR3 in DNA: TGTGCCAGTAGTGACCCAGGGGGGAGCTCCTACGAGCAGTACTTC.

The rearrangement links TRBV7-2 to TRBJ2-3, with no clear D. The V and J ends lost 1 base and 2 bases respectively, with 7 bases between them. The CDR3 contains 14 residues. The germline gives CDR1 SGHTA, CDR2 FQGNSA. CDR3 DNA sequence: TGTGCCAGCAGCTTAGTTCCGTCCACAGATACGCAGTATTTT. Translated: CASSLVPSTDTQYF.

V and J are TRBV7-9 and TRBJ2-3; 7 bases map to TRBD2. J was trimmed by 1 base and V by 4 bases; bases with no gene match: 14. Germline-derived CDR1 and CDR2 are SEHNR and FQNEAQ (reference sequence). The CDR3 runs 18 residues. CDR3 sequence reads: CASSSPGIAGTRTDTQYF. CDR3 nucleotides: TGTGCCAGCAGCTCCCCCGGGATAGCGGGTACCCGCACAGATACGCAGTATTTT.

The rearrangement joins TRBV7-2 to TRBJ2-7; 10 bases are a match to TRBD1. V shed 4 bases and J 4 bases; nucleotides not matched to a gene: 4. The CDR3 runs 14 residues. CDR1 SGHTA and CDR2 FQGNSA come from the germline V gene. The CDR3 nucleotides read TGTGCCAGCAGCTCTCCGGGACAGGGGTACGAGCAGTACTTC. Its protein is CASSSPGQGYEQYF.

This clone was detected a few times. The chain is built from TRBV3-1 (or the pseudogene TRBV3-2) and TRBJ2-1; TRBD1 agrees at 7 bases. The CDR3 consists of 17 residues. Trimming at V came to 4 bases and at J to 0 bases, leaving 9 bases not matched to a gene. CDR1 is LGHDT, CDR2 YNNKEL, per germline (reference sequence). The CDR3 here is CASSRHSTGCSYNEQFF. Written as DNA, the CDR3 is TGTGCCAGCAGCCGCCATTCGACAGGGTGCTCCTACAATGAGCAGTTCTTC.

This clone has just one count. In DNA form, the CDR3 reads TGTGCCAGCAGCGTGGGGCAGCAAGAGACCCAGTACTTC. As protein: CASSVGQQETQYF. The rearrangement uses TRBV9 and TRBJ2-5; TRBD1 might be the D (5 bases). The germline V gene encodes CDR1 SGDLS and CDR2 YYNGEE. The CDR3 totals 13 residues. Trimming left V 2 bases short and J 2 bases short, with 7 bases between.